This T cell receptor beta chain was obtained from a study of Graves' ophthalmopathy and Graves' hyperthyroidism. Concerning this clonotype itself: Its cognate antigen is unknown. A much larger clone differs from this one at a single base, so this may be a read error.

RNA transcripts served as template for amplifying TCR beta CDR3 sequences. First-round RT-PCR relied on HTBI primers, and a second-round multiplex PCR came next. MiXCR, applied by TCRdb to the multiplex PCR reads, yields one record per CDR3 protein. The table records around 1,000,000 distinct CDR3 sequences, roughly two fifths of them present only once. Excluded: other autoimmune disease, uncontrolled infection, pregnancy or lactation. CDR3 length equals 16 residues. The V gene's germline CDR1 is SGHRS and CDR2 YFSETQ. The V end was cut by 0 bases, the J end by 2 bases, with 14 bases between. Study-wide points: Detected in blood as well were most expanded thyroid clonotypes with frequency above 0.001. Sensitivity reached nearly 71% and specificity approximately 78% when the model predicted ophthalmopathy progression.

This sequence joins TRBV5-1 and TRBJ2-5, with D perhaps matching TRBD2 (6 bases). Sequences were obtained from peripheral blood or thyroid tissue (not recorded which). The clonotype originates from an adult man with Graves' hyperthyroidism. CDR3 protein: CASSLVLAPPQETQYF. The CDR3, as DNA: TGCGCCAGCAGCTTGGTACTAGCACCTCCACAAGAGACCCAGTACTTC.